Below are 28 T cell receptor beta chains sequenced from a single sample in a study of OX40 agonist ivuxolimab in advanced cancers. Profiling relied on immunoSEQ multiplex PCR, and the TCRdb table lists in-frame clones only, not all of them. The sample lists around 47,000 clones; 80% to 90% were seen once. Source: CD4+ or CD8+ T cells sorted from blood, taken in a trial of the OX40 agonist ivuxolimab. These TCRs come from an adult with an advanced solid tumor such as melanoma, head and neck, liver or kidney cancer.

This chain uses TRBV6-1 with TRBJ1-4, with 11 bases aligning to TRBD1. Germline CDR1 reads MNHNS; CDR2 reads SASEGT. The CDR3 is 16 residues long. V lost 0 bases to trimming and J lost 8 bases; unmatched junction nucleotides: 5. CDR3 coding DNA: TGTGCCAGCAGTGAAGCGGCGGGACAGGGGGGAGAAAAACTGTTTTTT. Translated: CASSEAAGQGGEKLFF.

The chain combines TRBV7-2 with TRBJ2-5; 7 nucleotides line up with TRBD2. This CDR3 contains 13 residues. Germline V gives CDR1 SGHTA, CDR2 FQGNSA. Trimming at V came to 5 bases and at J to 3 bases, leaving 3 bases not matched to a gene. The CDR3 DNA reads TGTGCCAGCAGCCCCCGGGGGGAAGAGACCCAGTACTTC. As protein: CASSPRGEETQYF.

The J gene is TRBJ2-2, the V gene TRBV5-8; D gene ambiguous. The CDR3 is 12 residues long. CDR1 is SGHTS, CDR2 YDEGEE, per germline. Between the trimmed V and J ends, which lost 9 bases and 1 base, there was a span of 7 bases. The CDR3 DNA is TGTGCCACACTTGGGAACACCGGGGAGCTGTTTTTT. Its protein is CATLGNTGELFF.

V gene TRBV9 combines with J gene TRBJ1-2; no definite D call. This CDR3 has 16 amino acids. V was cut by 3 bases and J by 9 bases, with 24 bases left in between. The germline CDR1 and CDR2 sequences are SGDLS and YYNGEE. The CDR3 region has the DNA TGTGCCAGCAGCGCATACCCTTTTACAGACGAGTCAAGCTACACCTTC. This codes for CASSAYPFTDESSYTF.

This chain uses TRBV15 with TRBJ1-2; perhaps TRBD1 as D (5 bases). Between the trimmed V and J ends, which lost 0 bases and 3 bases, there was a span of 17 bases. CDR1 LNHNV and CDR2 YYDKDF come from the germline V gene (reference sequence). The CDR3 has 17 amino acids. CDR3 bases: TGTGCCACCAGCAGAGAGGGGGAGAGCAAAGAGGACTATGGCTACACCTTC. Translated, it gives CATSREGESKEDYGYTF.

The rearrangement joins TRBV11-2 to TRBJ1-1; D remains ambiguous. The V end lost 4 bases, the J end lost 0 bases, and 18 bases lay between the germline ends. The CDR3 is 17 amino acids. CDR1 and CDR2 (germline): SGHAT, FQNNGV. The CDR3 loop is CASSWPAAQELNTEAFF. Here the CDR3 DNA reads TGTGCCAGCAGCTGGCCAGCCGCGCAGGAACTGAACACTGAAGCTTTCTTT.

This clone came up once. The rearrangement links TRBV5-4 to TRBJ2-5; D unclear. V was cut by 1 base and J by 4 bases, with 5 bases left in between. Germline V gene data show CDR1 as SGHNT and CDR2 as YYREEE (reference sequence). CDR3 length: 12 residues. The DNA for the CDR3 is TGTGCCAGCAGCTTGTTTGGAGAGACCCAGTACTTC. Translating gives CASSLFGETQYF. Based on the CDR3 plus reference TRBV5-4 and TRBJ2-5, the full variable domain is ETGVTQSPTHLIKTRGQQVTLRCSSQSGHNTVSWYQQALGQGPQFIFQYYREEENGRGNFPPRFSGLQFPNYSSELNVNALELDDSALYLCASSLFGETQYFGPGTRLLVL.

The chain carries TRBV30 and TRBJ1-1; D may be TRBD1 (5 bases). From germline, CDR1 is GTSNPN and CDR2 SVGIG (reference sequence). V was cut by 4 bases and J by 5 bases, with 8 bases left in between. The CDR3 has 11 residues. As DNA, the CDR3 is TGTGCCTGGAATGGGGGGACTGAAGCTTTCTTT. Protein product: CAWNGGTEAFF.

The CDR3 DNA reads as TGTGCCTGGGACAGCTATAATTCACCCCTCCACTTT. Its protein product is CAWDSYNSPLHF. The chain couples TRBV30 to TRBJ1-6; TRBD1 is a possible D gene (5 bases). This CDR3 is built from 12 residues. Germline-derived CDR1 and CDR2 are GTSNPN and SVGIG (reference sequence). Trimming took off 5 bases at V and 3 bases at J, with 5 bases between the two ends.

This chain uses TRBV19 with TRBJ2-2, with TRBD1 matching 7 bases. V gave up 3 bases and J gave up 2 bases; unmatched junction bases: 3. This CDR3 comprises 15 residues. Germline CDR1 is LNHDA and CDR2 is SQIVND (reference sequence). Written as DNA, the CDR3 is TGTGCCAGTAGTATCGGGACAGCTAACACCGGGGAGCTGTTTTTT. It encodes CASSIGTANTGELFF.

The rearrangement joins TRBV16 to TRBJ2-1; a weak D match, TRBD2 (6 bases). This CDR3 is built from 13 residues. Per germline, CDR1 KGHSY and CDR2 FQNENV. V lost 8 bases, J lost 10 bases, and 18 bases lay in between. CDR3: CASRGATREEQFF. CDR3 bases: TGTGCCAGCCGCGGGGCAACTAGGGAGGAGCAGTTCTTC.

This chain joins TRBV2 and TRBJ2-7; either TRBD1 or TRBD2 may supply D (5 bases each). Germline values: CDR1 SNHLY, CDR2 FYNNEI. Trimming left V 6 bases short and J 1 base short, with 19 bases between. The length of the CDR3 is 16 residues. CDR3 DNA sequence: TGTGCCAGCAGCTACGTCCCGGGACGAAATTCCTACGAGCAGTACTTC. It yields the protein CASSYVPGRNSYEQYF.

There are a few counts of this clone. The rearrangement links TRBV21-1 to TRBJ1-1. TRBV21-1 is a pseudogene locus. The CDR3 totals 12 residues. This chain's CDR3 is CAEDEVNTEAFF. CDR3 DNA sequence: TGTGCCGAGGATGAGGTGAACACTGAAGCTTTCTTT.

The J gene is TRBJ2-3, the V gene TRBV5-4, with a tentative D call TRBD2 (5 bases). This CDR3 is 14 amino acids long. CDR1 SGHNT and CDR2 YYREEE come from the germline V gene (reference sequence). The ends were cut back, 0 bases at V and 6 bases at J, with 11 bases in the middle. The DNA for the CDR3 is TGTGCCAGCAGCTTGGATGAGAGGGCGGATACGCAGTATTTT. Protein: CASSLDERADTQYF.

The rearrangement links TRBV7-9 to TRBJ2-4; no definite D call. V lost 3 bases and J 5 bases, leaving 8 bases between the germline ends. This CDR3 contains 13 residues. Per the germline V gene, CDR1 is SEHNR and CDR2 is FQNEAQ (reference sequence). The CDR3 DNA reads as TGTGCCAGCAGCTTCGGGTCCGAAAACATTCAGTACTTC. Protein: CASSFGSENIQYF.

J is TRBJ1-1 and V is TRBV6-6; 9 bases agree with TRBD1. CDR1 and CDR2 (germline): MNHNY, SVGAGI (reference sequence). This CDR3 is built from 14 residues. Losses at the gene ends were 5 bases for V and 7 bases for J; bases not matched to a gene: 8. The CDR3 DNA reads TGTGCCAGCAGTCCACAGGGGGCGTTGAGTGAAGCTTTCTTT. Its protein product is CASSPQGALSEAFF.

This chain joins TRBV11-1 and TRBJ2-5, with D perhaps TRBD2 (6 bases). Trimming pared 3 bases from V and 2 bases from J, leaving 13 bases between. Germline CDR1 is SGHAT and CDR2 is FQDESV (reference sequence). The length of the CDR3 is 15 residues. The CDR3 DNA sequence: TGTGCCAGCAGCTTCCTCGGGACTCTTCAAGAGACCCAGTACTTC. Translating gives CASSFLGTLQETQYF.

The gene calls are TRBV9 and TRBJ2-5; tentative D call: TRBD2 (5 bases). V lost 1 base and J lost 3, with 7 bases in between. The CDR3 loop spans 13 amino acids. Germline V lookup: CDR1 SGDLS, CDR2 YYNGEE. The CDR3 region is CASSVSGEETQYF. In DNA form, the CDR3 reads TGTGCCAGCAGCGTATCCGGGGAAGAGACCCAGTACTTC.

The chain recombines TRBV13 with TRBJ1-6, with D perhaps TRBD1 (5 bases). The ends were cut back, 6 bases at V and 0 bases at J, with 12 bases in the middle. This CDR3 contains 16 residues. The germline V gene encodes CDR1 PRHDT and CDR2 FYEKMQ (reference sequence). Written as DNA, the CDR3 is TGTGCCAGCAGATCCGGGGGGAGCTCCTATAATTCACCCCTCCACTTT. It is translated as CASRSGGSSYNSPLHF.

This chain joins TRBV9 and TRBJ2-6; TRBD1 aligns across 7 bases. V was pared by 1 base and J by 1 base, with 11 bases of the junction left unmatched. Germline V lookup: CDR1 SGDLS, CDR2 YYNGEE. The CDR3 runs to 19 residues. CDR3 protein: CASSVPTGVPSSGANVLTF. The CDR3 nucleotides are TGTGCCAGCAGCGTACCTACAGGGGTCCCCTCTTCTGGGGCCAACGTCCTGACTTTC.

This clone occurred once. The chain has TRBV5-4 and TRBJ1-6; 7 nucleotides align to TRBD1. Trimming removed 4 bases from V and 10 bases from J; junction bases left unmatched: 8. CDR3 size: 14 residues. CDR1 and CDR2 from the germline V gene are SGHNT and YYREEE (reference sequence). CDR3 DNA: TGTGCCAGCAGCCCAGGACAGGATGGATCACCCCTCCACTTT. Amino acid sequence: CASSPGQDGSPLHF.

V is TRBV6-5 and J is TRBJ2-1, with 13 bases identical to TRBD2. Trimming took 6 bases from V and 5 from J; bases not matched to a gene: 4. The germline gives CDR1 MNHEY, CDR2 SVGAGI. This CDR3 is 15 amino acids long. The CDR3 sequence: CASSRGLAGNNEQFF. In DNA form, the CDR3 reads TGTGCCAGCAGCCGGGGACTAGCGGGGAACAATGAGCAGTTCTTC.

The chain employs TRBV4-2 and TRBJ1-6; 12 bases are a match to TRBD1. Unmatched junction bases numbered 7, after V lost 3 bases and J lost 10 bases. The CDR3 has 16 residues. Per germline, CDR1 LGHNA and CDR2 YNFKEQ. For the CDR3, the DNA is TGTGCCAGCAGCCAGGGGACAGGGGGCCCGAAATCACCCCTCCACTTT. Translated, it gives CASSQGTGGPKSPLHF.

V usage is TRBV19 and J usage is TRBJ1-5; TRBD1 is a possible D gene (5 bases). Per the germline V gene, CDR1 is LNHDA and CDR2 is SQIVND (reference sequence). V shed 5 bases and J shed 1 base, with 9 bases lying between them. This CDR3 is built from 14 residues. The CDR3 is CASSVRDSNQPQHF. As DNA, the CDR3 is TGTGCCAGTAGTGTACGGGACAGCAATCAGCCCCAGCATTTT.

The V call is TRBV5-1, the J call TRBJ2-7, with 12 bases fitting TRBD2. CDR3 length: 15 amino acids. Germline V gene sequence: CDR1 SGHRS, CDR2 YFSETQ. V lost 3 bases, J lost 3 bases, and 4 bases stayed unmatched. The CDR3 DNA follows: TGCGCCAGCAGCTACACTAGCGGGGGGTTCTACGAGCAGTACTTC. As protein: CASSYTSGGFYEQYF.

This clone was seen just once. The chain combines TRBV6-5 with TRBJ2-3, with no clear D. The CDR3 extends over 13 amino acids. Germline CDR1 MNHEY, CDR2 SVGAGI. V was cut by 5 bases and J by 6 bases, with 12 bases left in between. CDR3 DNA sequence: TGTGCCAGCAGTCTCTTCGGCCAGGATACGCAGTATTTT. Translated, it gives CASSLFGQDTQYF.

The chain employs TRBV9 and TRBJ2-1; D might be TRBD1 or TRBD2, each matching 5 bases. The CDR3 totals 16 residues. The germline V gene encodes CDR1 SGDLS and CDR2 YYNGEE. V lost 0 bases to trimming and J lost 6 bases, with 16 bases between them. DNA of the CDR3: TGTGCCAGCAGCGTAGGGCAGGGACGATGGGGCAATGAGCAGTTCTTC. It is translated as CASSVGQGRWGNEQFF.

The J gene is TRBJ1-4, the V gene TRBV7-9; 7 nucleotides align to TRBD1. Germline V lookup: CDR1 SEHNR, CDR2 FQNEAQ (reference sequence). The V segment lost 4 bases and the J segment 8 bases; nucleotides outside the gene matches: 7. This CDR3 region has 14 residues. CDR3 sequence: CASSSSTGYEKLFF. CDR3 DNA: TGTGCCAGCAGCTCCTCGACAGGGTACGAAAAACTGTTTTTT.